A selection of T cell receptor beta chains follows, all from one sample in a study of a mutant IDH1 vaccine in newly diagnosed glioma. No antigen has been identified for these receptors. Using immunoSEQ multiplex PCR, the repertoire was profiled, and TCRdb retains in-frame clones only, with some absent. The sample contains some 71,000 clones, 85% to 90% of which appear only once. The material was PBMCs, obtained from a glioma patient whose treatment included an IDH1 peptide vaccine. These receptors came from a man in his thirties or forties with glioma. The CDR3 runs from the conserved cysteine through the conserved F or W. A D gene is named only where the DNA matches it firmly. Rows give clone size only sometimes, using once, few, many, or a class for an expanded clone.

CDR3 protein: CASSLGGENYGYTF
CDR3 DNA: TGCGCCAGCAGCTTGGGAGGGGAGAACTATGGCTACACCTTC
V gene: TRBV5-1
J gene: TRBJ1-2
D gene: NA
clone size: NA

CDR3 protein: CASSSTGRSNQPQHF
CDR3 DNA: TGTGCCAGCAGCTCGACAGGACGTAGCAATCAGCCCCAGCATTTT
V gene: TRBV7-8
J gene: TRBJ1-5
D gene: NA
clone size: few

CDR3 protein: CASSLGPGPQGYGYTF
CDR3 DNA: TGTGCCAGCAGTTTGGGACCGGGACCGCAGGGGTATGGCTACACCTTC
V gene: TRBV28
J gene: TRBJ1-2
D gene: NA
clone size: NA

CDR3 protein: CPGSARLSNPNTEAFF
CDR3 DNA: TGTCCTGGGAGCGCACGTCTGAGTAACCCGAACACTGAAGCTTTCTTT
V gene: TRBV22-1
J gene: TRBJ1-1
D gene: NA
clone size: few

CDR3 protein: CATSRGSGANVLTF
CDR3 DNA: TGTGCCACCAGCAGAGGGTCTGGGGCCAACGTCCTGACTTTC
V gene: TRBV15
J gene: TRBJ2-6
D gene: NA
clone size: NA

CDR3 protein: CASSQRRGRANYGYTF
CDR3 DNA: TGCGCCAGCAGCCAAAGGAGGGGCAGAGCTAACTATGGCTACACCTTC
V gene: TRBV4-3
J gene: TRBJ1-2
D gene: NA
clone size: NA

CDR3 protein: CASSTGRGSSNQPQHF
CDR3 DNA: TGTGCCAGCAGCACAGGCAGGGGATCTAGTAATCAGCCCCAGCATTTT
V gene: TRBV7-9
J gene: TRBJ1-5
D gene: NA
clone size: few

CDR3 protein: CAWSWGKLQPQHF
CDR3 DNA: TGTGCCTGGAGTTGGGGGAAGTTACAGCCCCAGCATTTT
V gene: TRBV30
J gene: TRBJ1-5
D gene: NA
clone size: NA

CDR3 protein: CASRTGGRFETQYF
CDR3 DNA: TGTGCCAGCAGGACAGGGGGCAGGTTTGAGACCCAGTACTTC
V gene: TRBV6-5
J gene: TRBJ2-5
D gene: TRBD1
clone size: NA

CDR3 protein: CASTKLAGEVDTQYF
CDR3 DNA: TGTGCCAGCACAAAACTAGCGGGGGAGGTAGATACGCAGTATTTT
V gene: TRBV2
J gene: TRBJ2-3
D gene: TRBD2
clone size: NA

CDR3 protein: CASSEGRGEETQYF
CDR3 DNA: TGTGCCAGCAGTGAAGGGAGGGGGGAAGAGACCCAGTACTTC
V gene: TRBV2
J gene: TRBJ2-5
D gene: NA
clone size: NA

CDR3 protein: CAISESASQETQYF
CDR3 DNA: TGTGCCATCAGTGAGTCGGCTAGCCAAGAGACCCAGTACTTC
V gene: TRBV10-3
J gene: TRBJ2-5
D gene: NA
clone size: NA

CDR3 protein: CSVETPSGSSREQFF
CDR3 DNA: TGCAGCGTTGAAACCCCTAGCGGGAGTTCTCGTGAGCAGTTCTTC
V gene: TRBV29-1
J gene: TRBJ2-1
D gene: TRBD2
clone size: NA

CDR3 protein: CASGTSFNEQFF
CDR3 DNA: TGTGCCAGCGGGACTAGCTTCAATGAGCAGTTCTTC
V gene: TRBV9
J gene: TRBJ2-1
D gene: TRBD2
clone size: NA

CDR3 protein: CASSLEQGYGYTF
CDR3 DNA: TGTGCCAGCAGCTTGGAACAGGGCTATGGCTACACCTTC
V gene: TRBV5-5
J gene: TRBJ1-2
D gene: NA
clone size: NA

CDR3 protein: CASSLPGRNEQYF
CDR3 DNA: TGTGCCAGCAGTTTACCCGGTAGGAACGAGCAGTACTTC
V gene: TRBV28
J gene: TRBJ2-7
D gene: NA
clone size: NA

CDR3 protein: CASSLKFGGSSGNTIYF
CDR3 DNA: TGTGCCAGCAGTTTAAAGTTCGGGGGATCCTCTGGAAACACCATATATTTT
V gene: TRBV27
J gene: TRBJ1-3
D gene: NA
clone size: NA

CDR3 protein: CAISESYAEETQYF
CDR3 DNA: TGTGCCATCAGTGAGTCCTACGCTGAAGAGACCCAGTACTTC
V gene: TRBV10-3
J gene: TRBJ2-5
D gene: NA
clone size: NA

CDR3 protein: CASSVGGQVVDGYTF
CDR3 DNA: TGTGCCAGCAGCGTAGGCGGACAGGTCGTGGATGGCTACACCTTC
V gene: TRBV9
J gene: TRBJ1-2
D gene: TRBD1
clone size: once